This entry is about one T cell receptor beta chain. This clonotype has at least ten counts. No antigen is known for it. No clone much larger than this one lies a single base away; base qualities are absent. Sequencing used an Illumina NovaSeq 6000. cDNA libraries for TCRalpha and TCRbeta were prepared by 5'RACE using constant-segment primers, with sample barcodes and unique molecular identifiers added. RNA was extracted from every sample with Trizol reagent. Libraries were amplified in two PCR steps, with a second sample barcode and Illumina TruSeq adapters added in the second step. Libraries were sequenced on an Illumina NovaSeq with 2 x 150 bp paired-end reads. The authors processed their data as follows. Demultiplexing of reads and collapsing into UMI-guided consensus sequences were performed with migec v1.2.7. Using mixcr v2.1.11, UMI consensuses were aligned to TRA and TRB V and J templates and then assembled into clonotypes. Expanded or contracted clonotypes were those called significant by both edgeR and NoisET, with noise models trained on biological replicates. For edgeR calls, the thresholds were a false discovery rate-adjusted p below 0.01 and a log2 fold-change of 1. As an exploratory analysis of dynamics, max-normalized trajectories of the 1000 most abundant clonotypes were examined by PCA with hierarchical clustering. Separately sequenced CD4+ and CD8+ repertoires were used to assign the CD4 or CD8 phenotype of responding clones. TCRdb reprocessed the public reads (quality trimming at Q25 with fastp, clone calling with MiXCR) and kept in-frame beta chains. Rows with one shared CDR3 protein collapse into an entry with the most common genes and DNA. It is TCRdb's table, rather than the study itself, that gives the V and J calls and clone size. The sample data list 35,000 to 50,000 distinct CDR3 sequences, and approximately 9.6% of these were observed just once. The ten biggest clones cover approximately 10% of the sample.

CDR1 is given as SGHTA and CDR2 as FQGTGA, both from the germline V gene. Unmatched junction bases come to 11, with V trimmed by 2 bases and J by 4 bases. The CDR3, from cysteine to phenylalanine, totals 18 residues. Here the CDR3 DNA is all that survives: 54 bases in frame from base 1. Ficoll-Paque density gradient centrifugation was used to isolate PBMCs. These data originate in a study of T-cell memory formation after mild COVID-19 (dated by TCRdb to the early 2020s). At the level of the whole study: TCR sequence clusters from the two donors were largely donor specific. Two young, previously healthy adult volunteers made up the cohort, one male and one female. In a couple of donors, T-cell clones that expanded and contracted after mild COVID-19 were tracked by sequencing TCRalpha and TCRbeta repertoires over time. Here is what the overall study found, with its caveats: Contracting CD4+ clones appeared mostly in the CM and EM memory subsets, whereas CD8+ clones were enriched in EMRA. Some responding clones were detected in pre-infection memory, which suggested that pre-existing cross-reactive memory T cells had joined the SARS-CoV-2 response. From day 15 to 85, contracting clones showed balanced CD4/CD8 phenotypes, whereas a second wave of clones that expanded from day 15 to 37 leaned towards CD4+. The study covered only a couple of mild cases, and larger cohorts including severe cases with pre-infection samples were considered necessary. Whether the second-wave clones peaking on day 37 were SARS-CoV-2 specific was not confirmed.

The sequence was obtained from an adult woman who had mild COVID-19 (a few samples of this study predate the infection). The sample titles of this study are shuffled in the database, so cell type and time point are left out; the donor was told from shared clones. Source material: PBMCs or a T cell subset sorted from them (not recorded which). The chain joins TRBV7-3 to TRBJ2-2; TRBD2 lines up with 9 middle nucleotides. The DNA sequence is given as TGTGCCAGCAGCTTAGCCCCCAGCGGGGGGATGGGCACCGGGGAGCTGTTTTTT. Translated, it gives CASSLAPSGGMGTGELFF.